This T cell receptor beta chain came from a study of T-cell memory formation after mild COVID-19. This clonotype was picked up a small number of times. One entry per CDR3 protein, called by TCRdb with MiXCR from the 5' RACE reads. The data hold about 470,000 distinct CDR3 sequences, with 20% to 30% observed a single time. The CDR3 covers 15 residues. CDR1 and CDR2 (germline): SEHNR, FQNEAQ (reference sequence). With 5 bases removed from V and 3 bases from J, the gap between germline ends came to 13 bases. V gene TRBV7-9 combines with J gene TRBJ2-2, with a possible D match to TRBD1 (5 bases). The receptor was isolated from an adult woman who had mild COVID-19 (a few samples of this study predate the infection). Cell type and time point are not known. Specimen: PBMCs or a T cell subset sorted from them (not recorded which). The CDR3 bases are TGTGCCAGCAGCCCCAGGGAACTATACACCGGGGAGCTGTTTTTT. This translates into CASSPRELYTGELFF.